The 24 T cell receptor beta chains in this list originate from one sample, sequenced in a study of shared clonotypes between healthy human individuals. Clones were sequenced by immunoSEQ multiplex PCR, and TCRdb holds only the in-frame ones, with some missing. Here the sample spans roughly 2.1 million clones, 93% being singletons. The naive CD8 fraction comprised CD45RO-negative cells positively selected for CCR7 and excluded terminally differentiated effector memory CD45RA+ cells. Sequencing input: naive CD8+ T cells from PBMCs. The receptors derive from a man between 18 and 35 years old in good health. Some clones in this sample may be carry-over from other donors' samples.

V gene TRBV5-8 combines with J gene TRBJ1-1; D not resolved. The CDR3 runs 11 residues. V was cut by 2 bases and J by 8 bases, with 7 bases left in between. CDR1 is SGHTS and CDR2 is YDEGEE in the germline V gene. The CDR3 loop is CASSFSTEAFF. The CDR3 nucleotides read TGTGCCAGCAGCTTCAGCACAGAAGCTTTCTTT.

This clone was found once. The genes are TRBV7-6 and TRBJ2-2; 8 bases are a match to TRBD2. V gave up 0 bases and J gave up 3 bases; unmatched junction bases: 3. Germline V lookup: CDR1 SGHVS, CDR2 FNYEAQ. The CDR3 is 16 amino acids. In DNA form, the CDR3 reads TGTGCCAGCAGCTTAGCACTAGCGGCTTACACCGGGGAGCTGTTTTTT. Translating gives CASSLALAAYTGELFF.

As to this clone: The junction departs from the called germline gene at one end, perhaps through a read error. The chain couples TRBV7-9 to TRBJ2-7, with a tentative D call TRBD2 (5 bases). The CDR3 consists of 12 residues. CDR1 and CDR2 from the germline V gene are SEHNR and FQNEAQ (reference sequence). The CDR3 DNA reads as TGTGCCAGCAGCTTAGACATCGGGATTATCTTTTTC. Its translation is CASSLDIGIIFF.

The chain employs TRBV6-6 and TRBJ1-2; D uncertain. Per germline, CDR1 MNHNY and CDR2 SVGAGI (reference sequence). Trimming took off 6 bases at V and 13 bases at J, with 9 bases between the two ends. CDR3 size: 9 residues. CDR3 in DNA: TGTGCCAGCAGCTCCGTACCCACCTTC. Protein sequence: CASSSVPTF.

The sample holds a few counts of this clone. The chain uses TRBV7-9 and TRBJ2-2; tentatively, D is TRBD1 (6 bases). The CDR3 consists of 15 residues. Germline CDR1 SEHNR, CDR2 FQNEAQ (reference sequence). Trimming took off 4 bases at V and 3 bases at J, with 12 bases between the two ends. Here the CDR3 reads CASSSGQTYTGELFF. CDR3 coding DNA: TGTGCCAGCAGCTCCGGACAGACCTACACCGGGGAGCTGTTTTTT.

The rearrangement uses TRBV5-5 and TRBJ2-7; D possibly corresponds to TRBD2 (7 bases). CDR3 length equals 15 residues. V lost 3 bases and J lost 4, with 17 bases in between. Germline V lookup: CDR1 SGHKS, CDR2 YYEKEE (reference sequence). The CDR3 nucleotides are TGTGCCAGCAGCTGGGGGGGCCTAGCGGCTTACGAGCAGTACTTC. Amino acid sequence: CASSWGGLAAYEQYF.

This chain connects TRBV23-1 to TRBJ1-2; possibly TRBD1 for D (5 bases). TRBV23-1 belongs to the ORF category, with a function that is uncertain. V lost 6 bases, J lost 7 bases, and 21 bases lay in between. There are 15 residues in the CDR3. CDR3 sequence: CASSPSGGGYFGYTF. The DNA of the CDR3 is TGCGCCAGCAGCCCCTCGGGCGGGGGGTATTTTGGCTACACCTTC.

The chain has TRBV27 and TRBJ1-2; D is unresolved. Trimming shortened V by 0 bases and J by 4 bases, and 9 bases separated the two germline ends. From germline, CDR1 is MNHEY and CDR2 SMNVEV (reference sequence). This CDR3 is built from 14 residues. CDR3 in DNA: TGTGCCAGCAGTTTATCACACAGATCCTATGGCTACACCTTC. Its protein is CASSLSHRSYGYTF.

The CDR3, as DNA: TGTGCTAGTCTAAGGGACTACAATTCCTACGAGCAGTACTTC. Protein product: CASLRDYNSYEQYF. The chain combines TRBV12-5 with TRBJ2-7; 7 bases match TRBD2. This CDR3 is 14 amino acids long. Germline V gene lookup returns CDR1 LGHNT and CDR2 FRNRAP. V lost 8 bases, J lost 1 base, and 8 bases stayed unmatched.

This chain links TRBV5-4 with TRBJ2-1; TRBD1 agrees at 7 bases. The CDR3 covers 13 residues. The V segment lost 5 bases and the J segment 5 bases; nucleotides outside the gene matches: 4. Germline V gene data show CDR1 as SGHNT and CDR2 as YYREEE (reference sequence). CDR3 coding DNA: TGTGCCAGCAGAATTGACAGGGACAATGAGCAGTTCTTC. Translating it yields CASRIDRDNEQFF.

This clone appeared a single time. This chain connects TRBV4-3 to TRBJ2-7; possibly TRBD1 or TRBD2 for D (6 bases each). In germline, CDR1 is LGHNA, CDR2 YSLEER. The CDR3 covers 16 residues. V gave up 4 bases and J gave up 5 bases, with 21 bases separating them. CDR3 in DNA: TGCGCCAGCAGCCCCGAAGAGAAGGGGGGCTGGCACGAGCAGTACTTC. This sequence encodes CASSPEEKGGWHEQYF.

This clone was picked up one time. V and J are TRBV29-1 and TRBJ2-2, with D possibly matching TRBD1 (6 bases). CDR1 and CDR2 from the germline V gene are SQVTM and ANQGSEA. V dropped 5 bases and J dropped 1 base, with 14 bases sitting between them. This CDR3 has 15 residues. CDR3 nucleotides: TGCAGCGTTCGCCCAATACAGGGGAACACCGGGGAGCTGTTTTTT. It codes for CSVRPIQGNTGELFF.

The chain carries TRBV5-1 and TRBJ2-3; 8 bases agree with TRBD2. Germline V gene lookup returns CDR1 SGHRS and CDR2 YFSETQ. CDR3 length: 18 amino acids. With 9 bases clipped from V and 5 bases from J, the junction kept 23 bases outside the gene matches. The CDR3 DNA follows: TGCGCCACCCAGCCGAGGTTGATTAGCGGGATCGGTGTAGATACGCAGTATTTT. As protein: CATQPRLISGIGVDTQYF.

CDR3 residues: CASSFGITNTDTQYF. Written as DNA, the CDR3 is TGTGCCAGCAGCTTCGGTATTACTAACACAGATACGCAGTATTTT. This sequence joins TRBV7-3 and TRBJ2-3; D not certain. Germline CDR1 SGHTA, CDR2 FQGTGA. The V end was cut by 3 bases, the J end by 2 bases, with 12 bases between. CDR3 length: 15 amino acids.

J is TRBJ1-5 and V is TRBV15; D unresolved. Germline-derived CDR1 and CDR2 are LNHNV and YYDKDF (reference sequence). The CDR3 covers 15 residues. V lost 0 bases to trimming and J lost 4 bases, with 10 bases between them. CDR3 DNA: TGTGCCACCAGCAGAGATGGAGAGTTTAATCAGCCCCAGCATTTT. This translates into CATSRDGEFNQPQHF.

The gene calls are TRBV21-1 and TRBJ1-5. TRBV21-1 is annotated as a pseudogene. The CDR3 loop spans 13 amino acids. CDR3 sequence: CASNGRTYQPQHF. CDR3 nucleotides: TGTGCCAGCAACGGCAGGACCTATCAGCCCCAGCATTTT.

The chain uses TRBV5-6 and TRBJ2-3; D remains ambiguous. This CDR3 contains 14 residues. CDR1 SGHDT and CDR2 YYEEEE come from the germline V gene. Trimming stripped 4 bases from V and 2 bases from J, with 11 bases between. The CDR3, as DNA: TGTGCCAGCAGCCCAGGACGTTTCACAGATACGCAGTATTTT. It translates to CASSPGRFTDTQYF.

The sample holds one count of this clone. The V call is TRBV7-2, the J call TRBJ2-7; 8 nucleotides line up with TRBD2. The length of the CDR3 is 14 residues. The J segment lost 7 bases and the V segment lost 1 base, leaving 6 bases of the junction unmatched. Germline CDR1 SGHTA, CDR2 FQGNSA. The CDR3 DNA reads as TGTGCCAGCAGCTTAGGTTTAGCGGGAACGGAGCAGTACTTC. This translates into CASSLGLAGTEQYF.

This rearrangement joins TRBV9 to TRBJ2-1, with TRBD2 matching 9 bases. The V gene end was trimmed by 3 bases and the J gene end by 3 bases; junction bases not matched to a gene: 4. The V gene's germline CDR1 is SGDLS and CDR2 YYNGEE. This CDR3 contains 15 residues. The CDR3 DNA follows: TGTGCCAGCAGCGGCCAGCGGGAGGACTACAATGAGCAGTTCTTC. Residues: CASSGQREDYNEQFF.

This chain uses TRBV28 with TRBJ1-2; 9 bases align to TRBD1. With 6 bases clipped from V and 3 bases from J, the junction kept 2 bases outside the gene matches. The CDR3 has 13 residues. CDR1 is MDHEN and CDR2 is SYDVKM in the germline V gene. The chain's CDR3 is CASSRTGDYGYTF. CDR3 DNA sequence: TGTGCCAGCAGCCGGACAGGGGACTATGGCTACACCTTC.

The chain joins TRBV5-8 to TRBJ2-7; 9 nucleotides agree with TRBD1. Germline V gene sequence: CDR1 SGHTS, CDR2 YDEGEE. V lost 3 bases, J lost 3 bases, and 7 bases stayed unmatched. The CDR3 totals 15 residues. The CDR3 region has the DNA TGTGCCAGCAGCTCGGGACAGGGAAGGGTCTACGAGCAGTACTTC. Protein sequence: CASSSGQGRVYEQYF. The full variable domain, with the rest looked up from reference TRBV5-8 and TRBJ2-7, is EAGVTQSPTHLIKTRGQQATLRCSPISGHTSVYWYQQALGLGLQFLLWYDEGEERNRGNFPPRFSGRQFPNYSSELNVNALELEDSALYLCASSSGQGRVYEQYFGPGTRLTVT.

The rearrangement links TRBV4-3 to TRBJ2-7, with D tentatively TRBD2 (5 bases). Trimming took off 4 bases at V and 2 bases at J, with 18 bases between the two ends. The germline gives CDR1 LGHNA, CDR2 YSLEER. The CDR3 is 16 amino acids. CDR3 sequence reads: CASSPGVGISTYEQYF. As DNA, the CDR3 is TGCGCCAGCAGCCCCGGGGTGGGAATCAGCACCTACGAGCAGTACTTC.

V usage is TRBV11-1 and J usage is TRBJ1-4; no definite D call. V shed 2 bases and J shed 6 bases, with 7 bases lying between them. This CDR3 spans 13 amino acids. The V gene's germline CDR1 is SGHAT and CDR2 FQDESV (reference sequence). CDR3 sequence: CASSLSGDEKLFF. CDR3 bases: TGTGCCAGCAGCTTATCCGGAGATGAAAAACTGTTTTTT.

The rearrangement links TRBV6-4 to TRBJ2-1; 12 bases are a match to TRBD2. The CDR3 has 13 amino acids. Germline V CDR1 and CDR2: MRHNA, SNTAGT. After removal of 10 bases from V and 7 bases from J, the junction contained 5 bases not matched to a gene. Here the CDR3 reads CATRTSGTNEQFF. CDR3 in DNA: TGTGCCACCAGGACTAGCGGGACAAATGAGCAGTTCTTC.